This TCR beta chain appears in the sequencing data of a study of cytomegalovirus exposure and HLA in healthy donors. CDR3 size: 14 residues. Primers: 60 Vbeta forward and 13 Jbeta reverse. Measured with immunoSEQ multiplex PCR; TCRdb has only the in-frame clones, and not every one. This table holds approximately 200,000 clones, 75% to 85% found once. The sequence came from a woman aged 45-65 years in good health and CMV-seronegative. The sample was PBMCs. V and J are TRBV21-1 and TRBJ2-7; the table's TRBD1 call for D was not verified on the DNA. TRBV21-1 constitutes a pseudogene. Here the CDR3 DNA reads TGTGCCAGCAGGTTTCCACAGGGGGTGGCCGAGCAGTACTTC. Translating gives CASRFPQGVAEQYF.